This T cell receptor beta chain was profiled in a study of identical twins. Study-wide points: A lower insertion count was a feature of abundant cord blood beta clonotypes, with no such feature in memory repertoires.

One entry per CDR3 protein, called by TCRdb with MiXCR from the 5' RACE reads. This repertoire shows 200,000 to 250,000 distinct CDR3 sequences, more than 9.5% found once; its top ten account for roughly 4%. Many counts were recorded for this clonotype. Its matching antigen is unknown. Trimming removed 2 bases from V and 4 bases from J, with 12 bases in between. Germline V gives CDR1 SGHRS, CDR2 YFSETQ. The CDR3 has 14 amino acids. This sample also appeared in a second study, on yellow fever vaccine responses in identical twins.

The source material was memory (CD45RO+) T cells sorted from blood. V usage is TRBV5-1 and J usage is TRBJ2-5; no clear D gene. The sequence was collected from a woman aged 18-29 years in good health. The chain's CDR3 is CASSFLREGETQYF. As DNA, the CDR3 is TGCGCCAGCAGCTTCCTCAGAGAAGGAGAGACCCAGTACTTC.